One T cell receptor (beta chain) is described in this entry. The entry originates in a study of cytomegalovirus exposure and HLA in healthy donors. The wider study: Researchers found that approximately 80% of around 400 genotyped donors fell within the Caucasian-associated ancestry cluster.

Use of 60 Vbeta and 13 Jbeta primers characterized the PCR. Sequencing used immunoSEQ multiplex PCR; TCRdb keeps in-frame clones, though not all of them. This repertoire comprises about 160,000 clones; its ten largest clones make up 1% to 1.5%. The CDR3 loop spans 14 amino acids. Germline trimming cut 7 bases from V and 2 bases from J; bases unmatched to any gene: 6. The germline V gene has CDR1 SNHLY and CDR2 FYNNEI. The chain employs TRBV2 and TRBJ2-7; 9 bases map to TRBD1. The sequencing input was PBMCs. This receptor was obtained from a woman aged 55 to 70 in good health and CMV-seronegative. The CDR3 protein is CASIRDRAAYEQYF. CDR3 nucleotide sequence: TGTGCCAGCATTCGGGACAGGGCAGCCTACGAGCAGTACTTC.